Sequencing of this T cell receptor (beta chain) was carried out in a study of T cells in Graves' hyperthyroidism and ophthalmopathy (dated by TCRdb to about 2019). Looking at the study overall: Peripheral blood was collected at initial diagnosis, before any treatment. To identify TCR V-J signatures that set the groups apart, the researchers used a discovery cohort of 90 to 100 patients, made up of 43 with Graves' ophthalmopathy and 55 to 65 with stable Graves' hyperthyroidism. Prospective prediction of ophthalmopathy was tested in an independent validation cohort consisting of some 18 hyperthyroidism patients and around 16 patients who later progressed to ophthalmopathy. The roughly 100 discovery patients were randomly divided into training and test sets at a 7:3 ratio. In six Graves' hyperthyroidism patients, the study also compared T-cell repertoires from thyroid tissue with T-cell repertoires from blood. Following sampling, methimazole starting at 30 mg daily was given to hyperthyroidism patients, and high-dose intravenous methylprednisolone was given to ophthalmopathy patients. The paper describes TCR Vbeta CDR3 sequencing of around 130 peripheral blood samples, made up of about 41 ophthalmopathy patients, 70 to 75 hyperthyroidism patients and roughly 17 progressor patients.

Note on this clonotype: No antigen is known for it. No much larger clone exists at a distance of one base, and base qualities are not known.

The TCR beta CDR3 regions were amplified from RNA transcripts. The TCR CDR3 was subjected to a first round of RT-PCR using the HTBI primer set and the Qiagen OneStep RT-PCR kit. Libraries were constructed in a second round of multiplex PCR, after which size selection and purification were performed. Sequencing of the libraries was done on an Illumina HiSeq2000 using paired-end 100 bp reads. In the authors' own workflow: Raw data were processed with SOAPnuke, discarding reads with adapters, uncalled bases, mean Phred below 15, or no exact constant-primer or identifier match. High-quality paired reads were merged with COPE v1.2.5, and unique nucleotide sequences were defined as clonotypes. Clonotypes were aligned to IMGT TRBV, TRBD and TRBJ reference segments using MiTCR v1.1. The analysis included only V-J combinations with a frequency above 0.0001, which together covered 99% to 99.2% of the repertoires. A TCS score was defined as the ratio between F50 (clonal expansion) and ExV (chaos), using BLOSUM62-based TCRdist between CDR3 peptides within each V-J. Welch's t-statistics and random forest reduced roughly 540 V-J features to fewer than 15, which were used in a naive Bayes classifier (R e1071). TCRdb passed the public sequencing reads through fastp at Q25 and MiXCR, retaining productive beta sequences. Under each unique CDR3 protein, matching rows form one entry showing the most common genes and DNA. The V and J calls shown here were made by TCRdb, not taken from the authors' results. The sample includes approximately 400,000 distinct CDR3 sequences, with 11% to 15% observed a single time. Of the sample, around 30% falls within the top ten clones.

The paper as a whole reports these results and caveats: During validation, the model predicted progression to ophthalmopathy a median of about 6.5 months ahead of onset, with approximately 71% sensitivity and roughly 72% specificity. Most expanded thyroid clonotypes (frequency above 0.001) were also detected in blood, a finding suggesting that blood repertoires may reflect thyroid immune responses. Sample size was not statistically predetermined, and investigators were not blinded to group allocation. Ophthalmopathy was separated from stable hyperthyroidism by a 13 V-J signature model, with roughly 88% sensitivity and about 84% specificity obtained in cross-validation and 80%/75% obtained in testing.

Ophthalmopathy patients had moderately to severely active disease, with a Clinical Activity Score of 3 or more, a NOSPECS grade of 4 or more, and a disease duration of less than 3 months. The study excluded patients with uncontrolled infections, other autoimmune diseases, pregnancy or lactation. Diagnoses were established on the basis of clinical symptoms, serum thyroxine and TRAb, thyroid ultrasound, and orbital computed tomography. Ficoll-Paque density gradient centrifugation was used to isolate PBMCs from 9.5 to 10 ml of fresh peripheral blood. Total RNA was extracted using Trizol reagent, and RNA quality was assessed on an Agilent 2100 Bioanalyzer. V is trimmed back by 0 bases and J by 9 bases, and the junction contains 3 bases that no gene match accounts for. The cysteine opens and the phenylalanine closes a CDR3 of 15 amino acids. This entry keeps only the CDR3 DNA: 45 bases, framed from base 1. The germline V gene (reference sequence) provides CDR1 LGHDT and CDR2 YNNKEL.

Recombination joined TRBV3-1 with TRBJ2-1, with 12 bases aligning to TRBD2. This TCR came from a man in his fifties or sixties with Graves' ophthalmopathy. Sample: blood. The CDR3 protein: CASSQETSGSVEQFF. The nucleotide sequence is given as TGTGCCAGCAGCCAAGAGACTAGCGGGAGCGTTGAGCAGTTCTTC.